This T cell receptor (beta chain) was recorded in a study of blood T cells in healthy people across ages. Study summary: Capture by template switching was about one barcoded beta molecule per two T cells. Study-level points and caveats: It was the long-lived donors that had more naive CD4+ cells and higher diversity than aged donors.

The authors isolated at least 7 million PBMCs per sample. Primers used in a second PCR of about 6 to 11 cycles were a sample-barcoded 5' primer and a J-beta primer mix. Each CDR3 protein gets one entry after TCRdb re-called the 5' RACE reads with MiXCR. Of about 1.4 million distinct CDR3 sequences listed, roughly 64% were seen once; the top ten hold over 6.5%. Turning to this clonotype: Its target is not known.

Material for sequencing was blood. The source of this sequence is a man younger than 35 in good health.

The DNA of the CDR3 is TGTGCCAGCAGCCAGGAGCGAGGGGGAAGACAGCCCCAGCATTTT. Protein: CASSQERGGRQPQHF. The chain couples TRBV4-2 to TRBJ1-5; D may be TRBD1 (6 bases). The CDR3 is 15 residues long. Trimming removed 3 bases at V and 7 bases at J, with 16 bases between. Germline CDR1 is LGHNA and CDR2 is YNFKEQ.